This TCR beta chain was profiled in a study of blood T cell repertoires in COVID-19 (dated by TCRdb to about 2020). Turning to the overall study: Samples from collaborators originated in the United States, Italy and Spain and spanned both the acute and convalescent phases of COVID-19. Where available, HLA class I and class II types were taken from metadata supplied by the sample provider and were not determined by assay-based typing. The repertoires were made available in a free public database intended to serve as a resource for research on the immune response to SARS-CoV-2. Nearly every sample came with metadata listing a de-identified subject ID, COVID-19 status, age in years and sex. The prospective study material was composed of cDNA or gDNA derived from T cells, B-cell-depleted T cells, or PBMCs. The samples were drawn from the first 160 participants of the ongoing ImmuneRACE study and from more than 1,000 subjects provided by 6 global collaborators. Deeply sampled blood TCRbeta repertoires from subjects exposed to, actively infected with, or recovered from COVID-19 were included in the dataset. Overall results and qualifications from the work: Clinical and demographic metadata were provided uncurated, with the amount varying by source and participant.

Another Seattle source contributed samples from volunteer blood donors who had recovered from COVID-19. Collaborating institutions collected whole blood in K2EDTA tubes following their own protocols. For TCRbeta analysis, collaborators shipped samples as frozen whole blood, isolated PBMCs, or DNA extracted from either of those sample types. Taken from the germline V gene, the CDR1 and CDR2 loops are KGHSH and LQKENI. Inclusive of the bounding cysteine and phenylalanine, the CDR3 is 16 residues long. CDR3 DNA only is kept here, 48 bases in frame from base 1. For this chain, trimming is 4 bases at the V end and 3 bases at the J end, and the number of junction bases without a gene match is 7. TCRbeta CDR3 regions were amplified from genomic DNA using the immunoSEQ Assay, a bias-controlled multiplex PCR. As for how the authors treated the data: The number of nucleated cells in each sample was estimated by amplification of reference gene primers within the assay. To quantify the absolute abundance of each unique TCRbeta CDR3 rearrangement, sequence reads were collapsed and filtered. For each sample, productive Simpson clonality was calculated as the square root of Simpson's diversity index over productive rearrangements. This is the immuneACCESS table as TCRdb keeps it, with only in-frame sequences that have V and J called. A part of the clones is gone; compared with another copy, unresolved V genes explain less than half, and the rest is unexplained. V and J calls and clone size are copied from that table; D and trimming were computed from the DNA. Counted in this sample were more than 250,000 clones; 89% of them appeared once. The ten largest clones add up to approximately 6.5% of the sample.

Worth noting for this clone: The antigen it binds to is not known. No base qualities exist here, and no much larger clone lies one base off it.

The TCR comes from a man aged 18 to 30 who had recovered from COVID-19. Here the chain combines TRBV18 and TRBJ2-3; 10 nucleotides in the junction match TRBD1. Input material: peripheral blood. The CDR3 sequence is CASSLEPGQGTDTQYF. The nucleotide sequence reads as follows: TGTGCCAGCTCACTCGAACCGGGACAGGGGACAGATACGCAGTATTTT.